This TCR beta chain was observed in a study of blood T cell repertoires in COVID-19. The wider study: Sites across the United States, Italy and Spain contributed samples from acute and convalescent COVID-19. PBMCs, B-cell-depleted T cells, or T cells provided the cDNA or gDNA that made up the material.

Measured with immunoSEQ multiplex PCR; TCRdb has only the in-frame clones, and not every one. The sample consists of some 250,000 clones, approximately 85% of them appearing once. CDR1 and CDR2 (germline): MDHEN, SYDVKM. V was pared by 6 bases and J by 2 bases, with 12 bases between. This CDR3 spans 14 amino acids. Source material: PBMCs or T cells enriched from blood (not recorded which). The chain recombines TRBV28 with TRBJ2-3; the D gene is possibly TRBD2 (5 bases). The sequence came from a woman in her forties or fifties who had recovered from COVID-19. The CDR3 DNA sequence: TGTGCCAGCAGCCGACCGGGGTACACAGATACGCAGTATTTT. Encoded protein: CASSRPGYTDTQYF.